These T cell receptor beta chains were read from a single sample in a study of cytomegalovirus exposure and HLA in healthy donors. Here immunoSEQ multiplex PCR was the method, and the copy in TCRdb shows in-frame clones only, minus some. Here the sample spans about 180,000 clones, over 60% being singletons. Sequenced input: PBMCs. Receptors were obtained from a man younger than 30 in good health and CMV-seronegative. CDR3s include the opening cysteine and the closing phenylalanine or tryptophan. A D gene is named only where the DNA matches it firmly. Not all rows give a size; the values are once, few, many and, for expanded clones, a class.

>TRBV5-1|TRBJ2-3|-|-
CASSLEGGEGTDTQYF
>TRBV6-6|TRBJ2-3|TRBD2|-
CASSLTSGGAHTQYF
>TRBV30|TRBJ1-1|-|once
CAQGRGGDTEAFF
>TRBV19|TRBJ2-5|-|-
CASSTSRGATTQETQYF
>TRBV27|TRBJ1-6|TRBD1|-
CASSQGDSSNSPLHF
>TRBV5-6|TRBJ2-1|TRBD1|few
CASSLLDRDNEQFF
>TRBV6-5|TRBJ2-7|-|-
CASSATRTGTYEQYF
>TRBV6-1|TRBJ2-7|-|once
CASSALRKYSYEQYF
>TRBV10-1|TRBJ2-3|-|-
CASSDQGPGTQYF
>TRBV19|TRBJ2-7|TRBD1|once
CASKGTAYEQYF
>TRBV7-9|TRBJ1-2|-|-
CASSLGLGEDYGYTF
>TRBV2|TRBJ2-1|TRBD2|-
CASIPSGGSSYNEQFF
>TRBV7-9|TRBJ2-5|-|-
CASSLRGGEQETQYF
>TRBV28|TRBJ1-5|-|once
CASSSLPGKSYSNQPQHF
>TRBV2|-|TRBD1|-
CASSLSRQGVTYEQYF
>TRBV5-6|TRBJ1-2|-|-
CASSTGILDRVYGYTF
>TRBV30|TRBJ1-2|TRBD1|-
CACTGGYGYTF
>TRBV6-6|TRBJ2-1|-|-
CASTPPGSQNNEQFF
>TRBV2|TRBJ1-5|TRBD1|-
CASRLQGNQPQHF
>TRBV7-9|TRBJ1-5|-|-
CASSLGSRDNQPQHF
>TRBV25-1|TRBJ2-1|-|-
CASSSIQVNEQFF
>TRBV5-1|TRBJ1-2|TRBD1|-
CASSLATGEYGYTF
>TRBV5-4|TRBJ1-1|TRBD1|once
CASSQDRVDTEAFF
>TRBV28|TRBJ1-5|-|-
CASSRGAGMNNQPQHF
>TRBV2|TRBJ2-7|-|-
CASSLRPGNEQYF
>TRBV6-5|TRBJ1-1|TRBD1|-
CASRRTGVYTEAFF
>TRBV7-7|TRBJ2-2|-|many
CASSLAMGATGELFF
>TRBV6-1|TRBJ2-7|TRBD2|-
CASSVLAADYEQYF
>TRBV29-1|TRBJ2-7|-|-
CSVEAWGSYEQYF
>TRBV30|TRBJ2-7|TRBD2|-
CAWGLAVSYEQYF
>TRBV27|TRBJ1-2|-|-
CASSLRPGNYGYTF
>TRBV28|TRBJ2-5|-|-
CASSGPMSGDF
>TRBV19|TRBJ2-2|TRBD1|few
CASSAGTGLPGELFF
>TRBV4-2|TRBJ2-1|TRBD1|-
CATRQGGEQFF
>TRBV5-1|TRBJ2-6|TRBD1|few
CASSFRPGQAFSGANVLTF
>TRBV29-1|TRBJ1-2|TRBD1|-
CSVEDRTGEQNYGYTF
>TRBV11-3|TRBJ2-6|-|-
CASSHGGSGANVLTF
>TRBV5-6|TRBJ2-5|-|-
CASSLVQGRETQYF
>TRBV21-1|TRBJ1-6|-|-
CASSKLTALHF
>TRBV10-3|TRBJ1-1|TRBD1|few
CATGTGGESEAFF
>TRBV19|TRBJ2-2|-|-
CASSIAGLRSGELFF
>TRBV1|TRBJ2-5|-|-
CTKRRGWETQYF
>TRBV6-1|TRBJ2-1|TRBD2|few
CASSVLAGAVNEQFF
>TRBV2|TRBJ1-2|TRBD1|-
CASQAGGGYGYTF
>TRBV14|TRBJ2-3|TRBD2|few
CASSQDSGGIDTQYF
>TRBV18|TRBJ2-1|-|-
CASSPKQGIHEQFF
>TRBV7-2|TRBJ2-1|-|-
CASSLRGSYNEQFF
>TRBV2|TRBJ2-2|-|-
CANRRVSGMKLFF
>TRBV18|TRBJ1-6|-|-
CASSRDRSGNSPLHF